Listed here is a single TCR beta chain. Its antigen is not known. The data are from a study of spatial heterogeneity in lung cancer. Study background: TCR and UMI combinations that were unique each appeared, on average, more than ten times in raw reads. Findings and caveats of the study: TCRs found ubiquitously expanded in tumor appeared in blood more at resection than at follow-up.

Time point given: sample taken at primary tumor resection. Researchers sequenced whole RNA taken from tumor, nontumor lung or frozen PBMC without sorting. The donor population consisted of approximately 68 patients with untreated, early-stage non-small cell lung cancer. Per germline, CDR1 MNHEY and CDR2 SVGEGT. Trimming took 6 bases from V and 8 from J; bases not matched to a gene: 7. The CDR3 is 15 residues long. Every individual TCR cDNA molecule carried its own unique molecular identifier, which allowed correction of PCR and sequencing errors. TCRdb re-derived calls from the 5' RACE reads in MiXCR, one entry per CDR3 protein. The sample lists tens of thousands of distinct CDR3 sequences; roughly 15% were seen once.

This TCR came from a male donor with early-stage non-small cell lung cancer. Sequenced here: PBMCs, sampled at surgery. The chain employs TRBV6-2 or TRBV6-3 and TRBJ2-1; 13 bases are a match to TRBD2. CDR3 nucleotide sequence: TGTGCCAGCAGCCTCGGACTAGCGGGAGTCCATGAGCAGTTCTTC. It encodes CASSLGLAGVHEQFF.